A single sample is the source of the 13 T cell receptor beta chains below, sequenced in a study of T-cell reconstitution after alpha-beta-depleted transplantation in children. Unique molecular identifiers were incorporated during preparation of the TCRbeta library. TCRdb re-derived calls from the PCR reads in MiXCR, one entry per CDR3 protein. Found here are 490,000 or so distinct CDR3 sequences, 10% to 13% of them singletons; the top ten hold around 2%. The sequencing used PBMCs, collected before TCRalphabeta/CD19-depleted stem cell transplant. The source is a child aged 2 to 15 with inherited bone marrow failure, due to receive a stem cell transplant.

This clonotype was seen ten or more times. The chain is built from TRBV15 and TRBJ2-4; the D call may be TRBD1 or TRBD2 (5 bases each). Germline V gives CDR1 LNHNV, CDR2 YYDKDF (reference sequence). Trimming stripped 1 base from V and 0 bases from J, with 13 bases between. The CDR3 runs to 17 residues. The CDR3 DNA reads TGTGCCACCAGCAGAGCGGGGCAGCTCCTAGCCAAAAACATTCAGTACTTC. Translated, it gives CATSRAGQLLAKNIQYF.

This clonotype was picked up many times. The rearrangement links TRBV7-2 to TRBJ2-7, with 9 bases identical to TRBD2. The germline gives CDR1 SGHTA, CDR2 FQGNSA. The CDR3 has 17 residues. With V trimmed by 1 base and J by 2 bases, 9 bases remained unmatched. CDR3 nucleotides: TGTGCCAGCAGCTTAGGGCTAGCGGGACCGTCCCCCTACGAGCAGTACTTC. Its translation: CASSLGLAGPSPYEQYF.

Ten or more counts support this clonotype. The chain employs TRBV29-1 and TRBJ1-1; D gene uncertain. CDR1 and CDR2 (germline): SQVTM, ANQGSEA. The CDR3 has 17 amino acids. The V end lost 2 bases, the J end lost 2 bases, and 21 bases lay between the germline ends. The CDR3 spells CSVERPEGWVINTEAFF. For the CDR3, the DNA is TGCAGCGTTGAAAGACCCGAAGGGTGGGTAATTAACACTGAAGCTTTCTTT.

This chain's CDR3 is CAWPPPRTSERSSYNEQFF. CDR3 DNA: TGTGCCTGGCCGCCCCCCAGGACTAGCGAGAGAAGCTCCTACAATGAGCAGTTCTTC. This chain connects TRBV30 to TRBJ2-1; 9 nucleotides agree with TRBD2. Per the germline V gene, CDR1 is GTSNPN and CDR2 is SVGIG (reference sequence). The V and J ends lost 5 bases and 0 bases, in that order; junction bases with no gene match: 17. This CDR3 is 19 amino acids long.

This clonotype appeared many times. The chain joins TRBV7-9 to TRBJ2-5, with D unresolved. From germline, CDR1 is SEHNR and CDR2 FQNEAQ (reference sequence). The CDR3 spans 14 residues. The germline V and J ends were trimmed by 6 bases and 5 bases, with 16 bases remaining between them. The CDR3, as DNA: TGTGCCAGCAGTTCCGTACTACACCGGGAGACCCAGTACTTC. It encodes CASSSVLHRETQYF.

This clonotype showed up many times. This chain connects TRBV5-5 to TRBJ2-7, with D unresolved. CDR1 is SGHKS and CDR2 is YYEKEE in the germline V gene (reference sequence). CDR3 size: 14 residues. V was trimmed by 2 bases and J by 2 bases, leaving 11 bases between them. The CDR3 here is CASSFTVATYEQYF. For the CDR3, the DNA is TGTGCCAGCAGCTTTACAGTGGCAACCTACGAGCAGTACTTC.

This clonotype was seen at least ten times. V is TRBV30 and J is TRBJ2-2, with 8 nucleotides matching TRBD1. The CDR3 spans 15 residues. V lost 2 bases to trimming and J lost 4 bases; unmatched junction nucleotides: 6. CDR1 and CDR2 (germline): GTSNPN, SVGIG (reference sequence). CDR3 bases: TGTGCCTGGAGTATCCAGGGGGCTGTCACCGGGGAGCTGTTTTTT. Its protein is CAWSIQGAVTGELFF.

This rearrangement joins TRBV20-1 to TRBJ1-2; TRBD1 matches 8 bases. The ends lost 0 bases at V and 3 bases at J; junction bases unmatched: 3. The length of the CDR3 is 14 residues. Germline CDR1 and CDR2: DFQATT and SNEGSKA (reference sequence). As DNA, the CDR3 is TGCAGTGCTAGAGAGCCAGGGGGCTACTATGGCTACACCTTC. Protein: CSAREPGGYYGYTF.

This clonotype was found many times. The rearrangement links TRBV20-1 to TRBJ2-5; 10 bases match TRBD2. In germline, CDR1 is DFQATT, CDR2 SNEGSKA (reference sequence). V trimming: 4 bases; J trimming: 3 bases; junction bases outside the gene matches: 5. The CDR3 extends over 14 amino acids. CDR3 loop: CSATQAGGEETQYF. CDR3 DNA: TGCAGTGCTACCCAAGCGGGAGGGGAAGAGACCCAGTACTTC.

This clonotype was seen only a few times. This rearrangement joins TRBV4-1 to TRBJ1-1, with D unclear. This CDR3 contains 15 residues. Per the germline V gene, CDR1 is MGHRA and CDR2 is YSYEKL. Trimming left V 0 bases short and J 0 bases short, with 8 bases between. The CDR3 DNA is TGCGCCAGCAGCCAAGAACAGTATTTGAACACTGAAGCTTTCTTT. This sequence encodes CASSQEQYLNTEAFF.

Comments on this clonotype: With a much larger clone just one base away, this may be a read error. CDR3 residues: CASSFKGFWEARGANVLTF. For the CDR3, the DNA is TGTGCCAGCAGCTTCAAGGGATTCTGGGAGGCCCGTGGGGCCAACGTCCTGACTTTC. The chain has TRBV11-2 and TRBJ2-6; possible D gene TRBD2, 6 bases. V was trimmed by 3 bases and J by 3 bases, leaving 21 bases between them. In germline, CDR1 is SGHAT, CDR2 FQNNGV. CDR3 length: 19 residues.

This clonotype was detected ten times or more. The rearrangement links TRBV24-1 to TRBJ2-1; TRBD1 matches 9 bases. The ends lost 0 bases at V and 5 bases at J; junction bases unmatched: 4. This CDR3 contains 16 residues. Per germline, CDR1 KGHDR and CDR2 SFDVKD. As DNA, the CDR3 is TGTGCCACCAGTGATTTGGGGACAGGGTACGACAATGAGCAGTTCTTC. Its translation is CATSDLGTGYDNEQFF.

As DNA, the CDR3 is TGTGCCAGCAGCTTTTTGGGAATAGCGGGATCTGAGCAGTTCTTC. Its protein is CASSFLGIAGSEQFF. The chain combines TRBV7-2 with TRBJ2-1, with 8 bases identical to TRBD2. This CDR3 region has 15 residues. Per the germline V gene, CDR1 is SGHTA and CDR2 is FQGNSA. After removal of 3 bases from V and 9 bases from J, the junction contained 10 bases not matched to a gene.